This entry lists 28 T cell receptor beta chains sequenced from one sample in a study of blood T cell repertoires in COVID-19. The protocol was immunoSEQ multiplex PCR, while the TCRdb copy is restricted to in-frame clones and leaves out a portion. The data contain fewer than 200,000 clones, over 75% of them singletons. Sequencing was performed on PBMCs or T cells enriched from blood (not recorded which). These TCRs come from a woman between 35 and 50 years old with acute COVID-19.

This clone was observed a few times. The V gene is TRBV5-8, the J gene TRBJ2-6; D is unresolved. Looked up from germline, CDR1 is SGHTS and CDR2 is YDEGEE. The CDR3 covers 15 residues. V was pared by 3 bases and J by 0 bases, with 7 bases between. CDR3 sequence (DNA): TGTGCCAGCAGCTATACCTACTCTGGGGCCAACGTCCTGACTTTC. This sequence encodes CASSYTYSGANVLTF.

This clone showed up just a few times. The rearrangement links TRBV30 to TRBJ2-5, with D perhaps TRBD2 (6 bases). Germline V gives CDR1 GTSNPN, CDR2 SVGIG (reference sequence). The CDR3 consists of 14 residues. V lost 0 bases and J 4 bases, leaving 12 bases between the germline ends. This CDR3 reads CAWSVRGGTETQYF. The CDR3 bases are TGTGCCTGGAGTGTACGGGGCGGGACAGAGACCCAGTACTTC.

The chain links TRBV9 to TRBJ1-2; TRBD1 might be the D (6 bases). The CDR3 has 15 residues. Germline V lookup: CDR1 SGDLS, CDR2 YYNGEE. Trimming left V 4 bases short and J 4 bases short, with 17 bases between. The CDR3 is CASSQDGQNFYGYTF. DNA for the CDR3: TGTGCCAGCAGCCAAGATGGACAGAACTTCTATGGCTACACCTTC.

In its sample, this clone was seen once. The rearrangement links TRBV7-9 to TRBJ2-5; tentative D call: TRBD2 (6 bases). V lost 2 bases, J lost 0 bases, and 10 bases lay in between. CDR3 size: 15 residues. The germline V gene has CDR1 SEHNR and CDR2 FQNEAQ (reference sequence). As DNA, the CDR3 is TGTGCCAGCAGCTTACACGGGGGTGACCAAGAGACCCAGTACTTC. It encodes CASSLHGGDQETQYF.

This clone has ten or more counts. The gene calls are TRBV3-1 (or the pseudogene TRBV3-2) and TRBJ2-7; the match to TRBD2 covers 7 bases. Trimming cost V 4 bases and J 3 bases; bases outside gene matches: 6. This CDR3 spans 14 amino acids. Germline CDR1 LGHDT, CDR2 YNNKEL (reference sequence). The CDR3 bases are TGTGCCAGCAGCCTCAGCGGGGAGGGCTACGAGCAGTACTTC. As protein: CASSLSGEGYEQYF.

The gene calls are TRBV4-1 and TRBJ2-5; TRBD2 agrees at 8 bases. Germline CDR1 is MGHRA and CDR2 is YSYEKL. J gave up 4 bases and V 1 base, and 2 bases lay outside the gene matches. The CDR3 is 14 amino acids. The CDR3 DNA follows: TGCGCCAGCAGCCAAGCGGGAGGGGGAGAGACCCAGTACTTC. Translation: CASSQAGGGETQYF.

This chain connects TRBV29-1 to TRBJ2-1; 7 positions agree with TRBD2. V was pared by 3 bases and J by 9 bases, with 2 bases of the junction left unmatched. The CDR3 is 11 amino acids. CDR1 is SQVTM and CDR2 is ANQGSEA in the germline V gene. This CDR3 is CSVDWEGEQFF. The CDR3 DNA sequence: TGCAGCGTTGATTGGGAGGGTGAGCAGTTCTTC.

The V and J genes are TRBV11-2 and TRBJ2-1; 15 bases agree with TRBD2. The CDR3 has 16 amino acids. The germline gives CDR1 SGHAT, CDR2 FQNNGV. The V segment lost 3 bases and the J segment 8 bases; nucleotides outside the gene matches: 5. This CDR3 is CASSLGLAGGEDEQFF. The CDR3 DNA reads TGTGCCAGCAGCTTGGGACTAGCGGGAGGAGAAGATGAGCAGTTCTTC.

V and J are TRBV28 and TRBJ2-3, with 8 bases that match TRBD2. There are 18 residues in the CDR3. Losses at the gene ends were 8 bases for V and 4 bases for J; bases not matched to a gene: 20. Germline CDR1 MDHEN, CDR2 SYDVKM. CDR3 loop: CASDSARRTSLRPDTQYF. CDR3 in DNA: TGTGCCAGCGATTCCGCACGCAGGACTAGCTTGAGGCCAGATACGCAGTATTTT. Using reference TRBV28 and TRBJ2-3 for the parts outside the CDR3, the full variable domain is DVKVTQSSRYLVKRTGEKVFLECVQDMDHENMFWYRQDPGLGLRLIYFSYDVKMKEKGDIPEGYSVSREKKERFSLILESASTNQTSMYLCASDSARRTSLRPDTQYFGPGTRLTVL.

The V gene is TRBV6-1, the J gene TRBJ1-4, with 9 bases aligning to TRBD1. CDR1 and CDR2 from the germline V gene are MNHNS and SASEGT. After removal of 3 bases from V and 3 bases from J, the junction contained 2 bases not matched to a gene. The CDR3 runs to 15 residues. The CDR3 sequence: CASSDWTGANEKLFF. The CDR3 DNA follows: TGTGCCAGCAGTGATTGGACAGGGGCTAATGAAAAACTGTTTTTT.

V is TRBV27 and J is TRBJ1-2; perhaps TRBD1 as D (6 bases). This CDR3 region has 16 residues. CDR1 is MNHEY and CDR2 is SMNVEV in the germline V gene (reference sequence). Trimming shortened V by 2 bases and J by 3 bases, and 16 bases separated the two germline ends. Written as DNA, the CDR3 is TGTGCCAGCAGTTTAAACAGGGCAGTCTCGGACTATGGCTACACCTTC. It encodes CASSLNRAVSDYGYTF.

The chain is built from TRBV5-6 and TRBJ1-6; the match to TRBD1 covers 9 bases. The germline gives CDR1 SGHDT, CDR2 YYEEEE. CDR3 length equals 16 residues. After removal of 4 bases from V and 8 bases from J, the junction contained 10 bases not matched to a gene. The CDR3 reads CASSVLTRDRDSPLHF. CDR3 in DNA: TGTGCCAGCAGCGTTCTTACCCGGGACAGGGATTCACCCCTCCACTTT.

The chain carries TRBV14 and TRBJ2-7; no firm D call. V was pared by 5 bases and J by 6 bases, with 17 bases between. The CDR3 is made up of 14 amino acids. Germline V gives CDR1 SGHDN, CDR2 FVKESK. The CDR3 spells CASSNSRRVGEQYF. CDR3 sequence (DNA): TGTGCCAGCAGCAACTCGAGGAGAGTGGGCGAGCAGTACTTC.

CDR3 DNA: TGTGCCAGCAGTGGAGGACAGGGCCGGAATTCACCCCTCCACTTT. Its translation is CASSGGQGRNSPLHF. This chain links TRBV5-6 with TRBJ1-6; 8 nucleotides line up with TRBD1. The CDR3 spans 15 residues. V shed 5 bases, J shed 7 bases, and the junction held 8 bases outside the gene matches. Germline V gives CDR1 SGHDT, CDR2 YYEEEE.

This rearrangement joins TRBV19 to TRBJ2-1; D perhaps matches TRBD2 (6 bases). V lost 6 bases, J lost 2 bases, and 26 bases lay in between. The germline V gene encodes CDR1 LNHDA and CDR2 SQIVND (reference sequence). The CDR3 loop spans 19 amino acids. This CDR3 reads CASSQTGTSVGIAYNEQFF. The CDR3 DNA follows: TGTGCCAGTAGCCAAACCGGGACTTCAGTGGGGATCGCCTACAATGAGCAGTTCTTC.

This rearrangement joins TRBV27 to TRBJ2-2; D not resolved. In germline, CDR1 is MNHEY, CDR2 SMNVEV (reference sequence). The V and J ends lost 6 bases and 2 bases respectively, with 7 bases between them. CDR3 length equals 13 residues. The CDR3 region is CASRRINTGELFF. In DNA, the CDR3 is TGTGCCAGCAGGCGGATTAACACCGGGGAGCTGTTTTTT.

V usage is TRBV7-8 and J usage is TRBJ2-7; 7 bases are shared with TRBD2. The CDR3 has 15 amino acids. CDR1 and CDR2 from the germline V gene are SGHVS and FQNEAQ. V lost 2 bases to trimming and J lost 6 bases; unmatched junction nucleotides: 10. The CDR3 reads CASSLIRGRAGEQYF. The CDR3 DNA reads as TGTGCCAGCAGCTTAATCAGAGGGAGGGCCGGCGAGCAGTACTTC.

This chain links TRBV9 with TRBJ2-2; 7 bases are a match to TRBD2. This CDR3 region has 15 residues. Germline assignment: CDR1 SGDLS and CDR2 YYNGEE. V was clipped by 0 bases and J by 6 bases; unmatched bases: 5. The CDR3 DNA is TGTGCCAGCAGCGTAGTGGGAGGGCCTGCCGGGGAGCTGTTTTTT. This translates into CASSVVGGPAGELFF.

In its sample, this clone was seen once. The J gene is TRBJ2-2, the V gene TRBV2; 9 bases map to TRBD2. V lost 6 bases to trimming and J lost 4 bases; unmatched junction nucleotides: 12. The germline gives CDR1 SNHLY, CDR2 FYNNEI. This CDR3 is built from 17 residues. Here the CDR3 DNA reads TGTGCCAGCAGCTCCCCTCTAGCGGGAAGATTCACCGGGGAGCTGTTTTTT. As protein: CASSSPLAGRFTGELFF.

The chain links TRBV3-1 (or the pseudogene TRBV3-2) to TRBJ2-3, with D perhaps matching TRBD2 (5 bases). The CDR3 consists of 15 residues. Per germline, CDR1 LGHDT and CDR2 YNNKEL (reference sequence). Trimming cost V 7 bases and J 1 base, with 15 bases left between them. As DNA, the CDR3 is TGTGCCAGCACCCCGGGGAGCCTAGGCACAGATACGCAGTATTTT. Amino acid sequence: CASTPGSLGTDTQYF.

This clone was picked up one time. The chain recombines TRBV9 with TRBJ2-7; 7 nucleotides align to TRBD2. Germline loops: CDR1 SGDLS, CDR2 YYNGEE. Trimming at V came to 8 bases and at J to 0 bases, leaving 8 bases not matched to a gene. CDR3 size: 14 residues. The CDR3 DNA is TGTGCCAGGGGAGTTAGCGGGCGCTCCTACGAGCAGTACGTC. Protein: CARGVSGRSYEQYV.

The genes are TRBV30 and TRBJ2-1, with TRBD2 matching over 14 bases. Germline CDR1 and CDR2: GTSNPN and SVGIG (reference sequence). CDR3 size: 15 residues. J gave up 7 bases and V 4 bases, and 6 bases lay outside the gene matches. The CDR3 spells CAWTTGTSGRNEQFF. For the CDR3, the DNA is TGTGCCTGGACTACCGGGACTAGCGGGAGAAATGAGCAGTTCTTC.

This clone has a handful of counts. The gene calls are TRBV5-4 and TRBJ1-2; TRBD1 matches at 9 bases. J gave up 4 bases and V 4 bases, and 8 bases lay outside the gene matches. Germline loops: CDR1 SGHNT, CDR2 YYREEE (reference sequence). The CDR3 runs to 15 residues. Written as DNA, the CDR3 is TGTGCCAGCAGCCTTAACAGGGGGCGAGGCTATGGCTACACCTTC. This translates into CASSLNRGRGYGYTF.

This chain uses TRBV7-3 with TRBJ2-7; TRBD2 matches 8 bases. The J segment lost 9 bases and the V segment lost 0 bases, leaving 10 bases of the junction unmatched. The CDR3 has 15 amino acids. Looked up from germline, CDR1 is SGHTA and CDR2 is FQGTGA. The CDR3 loop is CASSLTSGARFLQYV. The CDR3 DNA sequence: TGTGCCAGCAGCTTAACTAGCGGGGCAAGGTTCCTGCAGTACGTC.

The rearrangement uses TRBV7-9 and TRBJ1-1; no clear D gene. Trimming removed 5 bases from V and 1 base from J, with 8 bases in between. This CDR3 has 13 residues. Germline V gene data show CDR1 as SEHNR and CDR2 as FQNEAQ (reference sequence). The CDR3, as DNA: TGTGCCAGCAGCCCCCCGGGGAACACTGAAGCTTTCTTT. Its protein product is CASSPPGNTEAFF.

The chain is built from TRBV11-3 and TRBJ2-7, with D possibly TRBD2 on 5 matching bases. The germline V gene has CDR1 SGHNT and CDR2 YENEEA. Between the trimmed V and J ends, which lost 5 bases and 1 base, there was a span of 18 bases. The CDR3 has 16 amino acids. The CDR3 DNA reads as TGTGCCAGCAGCCCCGGGTCCGGGTCGGGATCCTACGAGCAGTACGTC. It codes for CASSPGSGSGSYEQYV.

This clone was seen only a few times. The chain is built from TRBV6-5 and TRBJ2-3; TRBD2 is a possible D gene (6 bases). The CDR3 sequence is 14 residues long. Germline V CDR1 and CDR2: MNHEY, SVGAGI. The ends were cut back, 9 bases at V and 0 bases at J, with 13 bases in the middle. In nucleotides, the CDR3 is TGTGCCAGTTGGGAGCGGGCTAGCACAGATACGCAGTATTTT. Translation: CASWERASTDTQYF.

The rearrangement joins TRBV5-1 to TRBJ1-2; 8 positions match TRBD1. The CDR3 is made up of 13 amino acids. Germline trimming cut 5 bases from V and 4 bases from J; bases unmatched to any gene: 4. CDR1 is SGHRS and CDR2 is YFSETQ in the germline V gene. CDR3 protein: CASSSGGGYGYTF. As DNA, the CDR3 is TGCGCCAGCAGTTCAGGGGGCGGCTATGGCTACACCTTC.